This TCR beta chain was obtained from a study of cytomegalovirus exposure and HLA in healthy donors. The PCR had 60 Vbeta and 13 Jbeta primers. TCRdb's copy holds only in-frame clones and misses some; the assay was immunoSEQ multiplex PCR. The sample has about 160,000 clones; around 80% are singletons. The V and J ends lost 2 bases and 7 bases, in that order; junction bases with no gene match: 5. The CDR3 has 15 amino acids. Germline values: CDR1 MNHNY, CDR2 SVGAGI (reference sequence). The chain couples TRBV6-6 to TRBJ1-4; 9 bases align to TRBD1. Sequencing was performed on PBMCs. The clonotype comes from a man aged 40-50 years in good health and CMV-seronegative. The chain's CDR3 is CASSYRRQGVEKLFF. In DNA, the CDR3 is TGTGCCAGCAGTTACCGACGACAGGGGGTTGAAAAACTGTTTTTT.